Sequencing of this T cell receptor beta chain was carried out in a study of cytotoxic CD8 clonotypes in ibrutinib-treated CLL (dated by TCRdb to the early 2020s). In terms of the full investigation: In this cohort, over 14 patients were treatment-naive and approximately twelve were relapsed/refractory, while around 18 had unmutated IGHV. Cryopreserved peripheral blood mononuclear cells were obtained prior to treatment, at the time of response, and at either disease progression or sustained remission. Partial responses were observed in approximately 24 patients and complete responses in 2; after a median follow-up of 68 months, remission was maintained in some 14 patients and progression was observed in approximately 12. All remission and progressive disease samples were collected while patients were still receiving ibrutinib. On average, each sample yielded roughly 260,000 productive templates and about 100,000 productive rearrangements. Response samples were obtained after a median of approximately twelve months of treatment, with a range of roughly 6 to 40 months. Longitudinal samples were obtainable from about 30% of the roughly 90 participants in the trial.

The sample's time point, from its label and the paper: 20 to 25 months on ibrutinib. For TCR beta library preparation, about 2 micrograms of genomic DNA were isolated from cryopreserved PBMCs. Longitudinal blood samples from CLL patients on ibrutinib monotherapy were analyzed using high-throughput TCR beta sequencing. The patients took part in an open-label, single-center phase 2 trial of ibrutinib monotherapy. What the study reported, not specific to this receptor: Public clonotypes were rare and either shrank or stayed stable during treatment, and the rise in clonality at ibrutinib response reflected expansion of private clonotypes. At ibrutinib response clonality went up, during sustained remission it held steady, and at progression it dropped back toward baseline. Sustained-remission and progressing patients did not have matched sampling times, and lymph node repertoires were not examined. Baseline clonality was found to be higher than that of age-matched healthy donors and was strongly correlated with circulating CD8+ T-cell counts.

The CDR3 contains 15 residues, cysteine and phenylalanine counted. The kept DNA is CDR3 alone, 45 bases in frame from the first base. V and J are trimmed by 2 bases and 4 bases, and the gene matches miss 7 bases of the junction. Per the germline V gene, SGHRS is the CDR1 and YFSETQ is the CDR2. Each clonotype received, on average, 10x coverage in deep resolution sequencing performed on a MiSeq, where the target depth lay between 1 in 1 million and 1 in 200,000 T cells. The immunoSEQ hsTCRB Kit was used to generate the TCR beta libraries. Concerning the study's data processing: The data were analyzed with ImmunoSEQ Analyzer and ImmunoSEQ Data Assistant, and V, D and J gene assignments followed IMGT definitions. Clonality was computed as one minus normalized Shannon entropy of productive rearrangement frequencies, ranging from 0 to 1. Only overrepresented clonotypes making up at least 0.05% of each patient's repertoire were included in the public clonotype analysis. Approximately 12 repertoires from age-matched healthy donors, obtained from immuneACCESS, served as clonality controls. Drawn from immuneACCESS, this table holds only the in-frame rearrangements with V and J called that TCRdb kept. Clones are partly lost; checked studies trace under half to an unresolved V gene and leave the rest unexplained. V and J calls and clone size are those listed in that table; D and trimming were worked out from the DNA. Here the sample has 200,000 to 250,000 clones; roughly 70% occur a single time. The top ten hold less than 20% of the sample.

In the case of this clone: It lacks a known antigen. The sample holds no much larger clone one base away, and base qualities are not on file.

The clonotype comes from a human donor with chronic lymphocytic leukemia. Sequenced material: PBMCs, taken after 24 months of ibrutinib treatment. The rearrangement combines TRBV5-1 with TRBJ2-3; 7 bases in between match TRBD2. The DNA sequence follows: TGCGCCAGCAGCTTTGGCGGGAGAGGGGCAGATACGCAGTATTTT. Its protein product is CASSFGGRGADTQYF. With all but the CDR3 taken from the reference TRBV5-1 and TRBJ2-3 genes, the full variable domain is: KAGVTQTPRYLIKTRGQQVTLSCSPISGHRSVSWYQQTPGQGLQFLFEYFSETQRNKGNFPGRFSGRQFSNSRSEMNVSTLELGDSALYLCASSFGGRGADTQYFGPGTRLTVL.